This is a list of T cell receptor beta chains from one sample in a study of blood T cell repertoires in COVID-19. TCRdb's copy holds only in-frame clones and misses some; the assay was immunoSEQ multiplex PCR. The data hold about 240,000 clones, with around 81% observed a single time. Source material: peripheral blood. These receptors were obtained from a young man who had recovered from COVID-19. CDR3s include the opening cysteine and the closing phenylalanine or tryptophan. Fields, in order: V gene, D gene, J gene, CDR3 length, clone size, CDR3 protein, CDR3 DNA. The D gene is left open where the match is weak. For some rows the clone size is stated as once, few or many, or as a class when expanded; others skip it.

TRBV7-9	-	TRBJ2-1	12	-	CASSSSTGEQFF	TGTGCCAGCAGTTCCTCTACGGGTGAGCAGTTCTTC
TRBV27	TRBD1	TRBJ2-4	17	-	CASSASGTGAWENIQYF	TGTGCCAGCAGTGCCTCTGGGACAGGGGCTTGGGAAAACATTCAGTACTTC
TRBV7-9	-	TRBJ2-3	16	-	CASTETGRQGPDTQYF	TGTGCCAGCACCGAGACGGGTCGGCAAGGCCCAGATACGCAGTATTTT
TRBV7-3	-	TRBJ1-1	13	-	CASSVQEGTEAFF	TGTGCCAGCAGCGTACAAGAGGGCACTGAAGCTTTCTTT
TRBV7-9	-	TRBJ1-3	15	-	CASSFGAGSGNTIYF	TGTGCCAGCAGCTTTGGAGCGGGTTCCGGAAACACCATATATTTT
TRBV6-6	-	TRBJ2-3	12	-	CASSFEADTQYF	TGTGCCAGCAGCTTCGAGGCAGATACGCAGTATTTT
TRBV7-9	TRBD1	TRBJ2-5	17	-	CASSSNRQGWLGETQYF	TGTGCCAGCAGCTCCAACAGACAGGGCTGGTTAGGAGAGACCCAGTACTTC
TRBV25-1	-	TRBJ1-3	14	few	CASSDTVSGNTIYF	TGTGCCAGCAGTGATACGGTCTCTGGAAACACCATATATTTT
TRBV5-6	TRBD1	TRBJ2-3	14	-	CASSRGQGADTQYF	TGTGCCAGCAGCCGAGGACAGGGGGCAGATACGCAGTATTTT
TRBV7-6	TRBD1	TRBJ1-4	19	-	CASSGSDRGGIITNEKLFF	TGTGCCAGCAGCGGATCGGACAGGGGAGGGATCATAACTAATGAAAAACTGTTTTTT
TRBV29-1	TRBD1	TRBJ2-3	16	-	CSVGAPQGAQTDTQYF	TGCAGCGTTGGGGCCCCACAGGGGGCGCAGACAGATACGCAGTATTTT
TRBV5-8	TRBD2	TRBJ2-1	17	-	CASSITSGGTSYNEQFF	TGTGCCAGCAGCATCACTAGCGGGGGGACCTCCTACAATGAGCAGTTCTTC
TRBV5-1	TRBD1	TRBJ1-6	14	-	CASPPGQERTPLHF	TGCGCCAGCCCCCCAGGACAGGAAAGGACACCCCTCCACTTT
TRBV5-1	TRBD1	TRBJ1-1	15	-	CASSQIDRGGTEAFF	TGCGCCAGCAGCCAAATCGACAGGGGAGGGACTGAAGCTTTCTTT
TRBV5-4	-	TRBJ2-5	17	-	CASSPRNQGSAQETQYF	TGTGCCAGCAGCCCCCGAAATCAGGGGAGCGCCCAAGAGACCCAGTACTTC
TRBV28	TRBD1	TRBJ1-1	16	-	CASSPDREGLRTEAFF	TGTGCCAGCAGTCCGGACAGGGAGGGCCTCAGAACTGAAGCTTTCTTT
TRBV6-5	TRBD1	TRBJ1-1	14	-	CASSSNRGITEAFF	TGTGCCAGCAGTTCAAACAGGGGGATCACTGAAGCTTTCTTT
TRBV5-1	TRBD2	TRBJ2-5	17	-	CASSSTASGGSPGTQYF	TGCGCCAGCAGCTCCACCGCTAGCGGGGGGTCCCCGGGGACCCAGTACTTC
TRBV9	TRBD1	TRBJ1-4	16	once	CASSVSSGGYVEKLFF	TGTGCCAGCAGCGTAAGTTCAGGGGGATATGTTGAAAAACTGTTTTTT
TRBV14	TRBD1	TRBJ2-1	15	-	CASSFSRTGYNEQFF	TGTGCCAGCAGCTTTTCGAGGACAGGGTACAATGAGCAGTTCTTC
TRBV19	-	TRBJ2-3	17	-	CASSIDLRTTSTDTQYF	TGTGCCAGTAGTATAGATCTAAGGACTACAAGCACAGATACGCAGTATTTT
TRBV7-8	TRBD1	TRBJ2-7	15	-	CASSVDRGRFYEQYF	TGTGCCAGCAGCGTTGACAGGGGGCGTTTCTACGAGCAGTACTTC
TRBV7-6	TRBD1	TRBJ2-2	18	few	CASSLNFATGGRTGELFF	TGTGCCAGCAGCTTAAATTTCGCGACAGGGGGGCGTACCGGGGAGCTGTTTTTT